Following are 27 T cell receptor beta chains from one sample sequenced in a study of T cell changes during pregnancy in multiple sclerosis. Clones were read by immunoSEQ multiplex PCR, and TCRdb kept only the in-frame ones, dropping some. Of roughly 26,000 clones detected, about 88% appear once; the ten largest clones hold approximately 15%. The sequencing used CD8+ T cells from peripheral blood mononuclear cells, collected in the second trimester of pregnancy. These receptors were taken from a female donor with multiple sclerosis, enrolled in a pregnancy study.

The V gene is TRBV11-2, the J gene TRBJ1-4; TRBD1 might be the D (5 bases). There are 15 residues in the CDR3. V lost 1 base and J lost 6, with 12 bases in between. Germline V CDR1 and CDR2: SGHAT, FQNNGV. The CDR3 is CASSLGAGLDEKLFF. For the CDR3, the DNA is TGTGCCAGCAGCTTAGGTGCAGGGTTGGATGAAAAACTGTTTTTT.

CDR3 DNA sequence: TGTGCCAGCAGCTTAGGGACAGGGAACACAGATACGCAGTATTTT. The encoded protein is CASSLGTGNTDTQYF. V is TRBV7-8 and J is TRBJ2-3; 8 bases match TRBD1. The CDR3 consists of 15 residues. V lost 1 base and J lost 2; bases outside the gene matches: 2. Per the germline V gene, CDR1 is SGHVS and CDR2 is FQNEAQ.

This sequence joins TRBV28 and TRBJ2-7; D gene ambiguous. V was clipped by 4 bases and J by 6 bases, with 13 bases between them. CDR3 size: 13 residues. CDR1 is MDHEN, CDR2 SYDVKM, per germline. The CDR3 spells CASSSLRQAEQYF. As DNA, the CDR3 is TGTGCCAGCAGTTCCCTCCGGCAGGCCGAGCAGTACTTC.

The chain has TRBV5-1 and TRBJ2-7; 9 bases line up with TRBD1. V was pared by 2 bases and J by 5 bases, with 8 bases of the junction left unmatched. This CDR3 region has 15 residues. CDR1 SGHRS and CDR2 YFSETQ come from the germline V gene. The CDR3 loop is CASSFRDRDADEQYF. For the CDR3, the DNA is TGCGCCAGCAGCTTCCGGGACAGGGATGCTGACGAGCAGTACTTC.

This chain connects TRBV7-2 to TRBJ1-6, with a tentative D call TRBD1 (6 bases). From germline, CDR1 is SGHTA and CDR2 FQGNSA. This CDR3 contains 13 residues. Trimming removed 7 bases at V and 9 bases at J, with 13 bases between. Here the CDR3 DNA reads TGTGCCAGCAACGTAGGGGGTGGTTCACCCCTCCACTTT. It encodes CASNVGGGSPLHF.

The CDR3 bases are TGTGCCAGCAGCGTAGACGGCGTGGACTACCAAGAGACCCAGTACTTC. This sequence encodes CASSVDGVDYQETQYF. This chain uses TRBV9 with TRBJ2-5; D might be TRBD2 (5 bases). The CDR3 is made up of 16 amino acids. CDR1 is SGDLS and CDR2 is YYNGEE in the germline V gene. V lost 0 bases and J lost 0, with 12 bases in between.

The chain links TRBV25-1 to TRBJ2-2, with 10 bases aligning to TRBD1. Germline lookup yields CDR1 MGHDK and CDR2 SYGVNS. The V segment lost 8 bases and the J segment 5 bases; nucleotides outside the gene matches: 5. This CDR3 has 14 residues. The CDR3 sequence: CASGGTGDTGELFF. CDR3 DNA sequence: TGTGCCAGCGGCGGGACAGGGGATACCGGGGAGCTGTTTTTT.

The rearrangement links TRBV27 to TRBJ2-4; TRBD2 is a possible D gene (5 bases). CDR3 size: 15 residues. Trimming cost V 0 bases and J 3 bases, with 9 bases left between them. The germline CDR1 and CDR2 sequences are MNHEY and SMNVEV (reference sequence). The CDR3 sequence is CASSLSGSGKNIQYF. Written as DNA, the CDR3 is TGTGCCAGCAGTTTATCGGGGAGTGGCAAAAACATTCAGTACTTC.

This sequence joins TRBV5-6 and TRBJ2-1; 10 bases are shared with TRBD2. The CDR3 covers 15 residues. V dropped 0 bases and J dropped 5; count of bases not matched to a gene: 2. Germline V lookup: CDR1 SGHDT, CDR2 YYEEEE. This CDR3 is CASSLGTSGDNEQFF. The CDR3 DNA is TGTGCCAGCAGCTTGGGGACTAGCGGAGACAATGAGCAGTTCTTC.

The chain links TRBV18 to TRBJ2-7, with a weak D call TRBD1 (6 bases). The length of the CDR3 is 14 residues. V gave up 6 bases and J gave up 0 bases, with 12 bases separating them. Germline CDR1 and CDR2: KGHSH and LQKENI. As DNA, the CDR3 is TGTGCCAGCTCGCTACGGACAGACTCCTACGAGCAGTACTTC. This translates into CASSLRTDSYEQYF.

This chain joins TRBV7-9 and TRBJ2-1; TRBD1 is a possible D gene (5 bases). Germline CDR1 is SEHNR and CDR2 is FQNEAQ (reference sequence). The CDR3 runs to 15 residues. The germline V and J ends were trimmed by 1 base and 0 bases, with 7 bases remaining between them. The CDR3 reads CASSLVTGSYNEQFF. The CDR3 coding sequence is TGTGCCAGCAGCTTAGTTACAGGCTCCTACAATGAGCAGTTCTTC.

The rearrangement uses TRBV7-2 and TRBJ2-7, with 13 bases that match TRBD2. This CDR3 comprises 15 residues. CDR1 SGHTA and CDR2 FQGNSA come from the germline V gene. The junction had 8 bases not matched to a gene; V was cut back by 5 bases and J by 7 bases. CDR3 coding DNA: TGTGCCAGCAGCCGGACTAGCGGGAGTGGGTTGGAGCAGTACTTC. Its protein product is CASSRTSGSGLEQYF.

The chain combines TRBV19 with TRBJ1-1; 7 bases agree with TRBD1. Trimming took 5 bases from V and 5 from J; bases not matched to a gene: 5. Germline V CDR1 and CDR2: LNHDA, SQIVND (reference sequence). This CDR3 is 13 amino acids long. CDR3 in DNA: TGTGCCAGTAGTGACGACAGGGAGACTGAAGCTTTCTTT. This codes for CASSDDRETEAFF.

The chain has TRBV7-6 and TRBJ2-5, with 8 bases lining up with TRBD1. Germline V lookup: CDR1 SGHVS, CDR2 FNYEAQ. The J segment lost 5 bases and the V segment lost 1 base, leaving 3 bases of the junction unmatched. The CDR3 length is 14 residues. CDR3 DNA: TGTGCCAGCAGCTTAGGGACAGGGCAGGAGACCCAGTACTTC. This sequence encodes CASSLGTGQETQYF. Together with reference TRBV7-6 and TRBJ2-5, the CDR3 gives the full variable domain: GAGVSQSPRYKVTKRGQDVALRCDPISGHVSLYWYRQALGQGPEFLTYFNYEAQQDKSGLPNDRFSAERPEGSISTLTIQRTEQRDSAMYRCASSLGTGQETQYFGPGTRLLVL.

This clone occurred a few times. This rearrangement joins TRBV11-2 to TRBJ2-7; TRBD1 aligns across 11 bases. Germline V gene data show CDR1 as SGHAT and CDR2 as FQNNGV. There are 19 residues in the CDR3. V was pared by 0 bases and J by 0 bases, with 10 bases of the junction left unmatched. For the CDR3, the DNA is TGTGCCAGCAGCTTAGATGGGACAGGGGGTCTCCTTAGCTCCTACGAGCAGTACTTC. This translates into CASSLDGTGGLLSSYEQYF. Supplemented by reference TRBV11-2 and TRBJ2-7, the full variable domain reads EAGVAQSPRYKIIEKRQSVAFWCNPISGHATLYWYQQILGQGPKLLIQFQNNGVVDDSQLPKDRFSAERLKGVDSTLKIQPAKLEDSAVYLCASSLDGTGGLLSSYEQYFGPGTRLTVT.

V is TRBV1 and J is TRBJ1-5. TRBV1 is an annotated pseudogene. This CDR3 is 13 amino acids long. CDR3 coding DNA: TGCACCAACTTGCGGTTATGCAATCAGCCCCAGCATTTT. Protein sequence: CTNLRLCNQPQHF.

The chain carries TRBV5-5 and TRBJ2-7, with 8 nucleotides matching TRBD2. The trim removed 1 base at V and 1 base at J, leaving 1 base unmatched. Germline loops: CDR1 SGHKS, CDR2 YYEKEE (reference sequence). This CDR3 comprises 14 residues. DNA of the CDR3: TGTGCCAGCAGCTTGTCGGGAGGGTCCTACGAGCAGTACTTC. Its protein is CASSLSGGSYEQYF.

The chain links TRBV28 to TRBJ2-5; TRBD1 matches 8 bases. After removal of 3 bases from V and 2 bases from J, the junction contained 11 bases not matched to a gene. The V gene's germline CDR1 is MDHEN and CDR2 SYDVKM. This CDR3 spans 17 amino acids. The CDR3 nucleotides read TGTGCCAGCAGTTTCGGGCCGACAGGGGCTGAACAAGAGACCCAGTACTTC. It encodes CASSFGPTGAEQETQYF.

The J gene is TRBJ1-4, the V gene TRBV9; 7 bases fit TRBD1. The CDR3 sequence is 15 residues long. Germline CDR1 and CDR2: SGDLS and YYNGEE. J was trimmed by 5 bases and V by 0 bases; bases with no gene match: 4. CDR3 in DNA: TGTGCCAGCAGCGTAGCTTCAGGGGGGAATGAAAAACTGTTTTTT. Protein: CASSVASGGNEKLFF.

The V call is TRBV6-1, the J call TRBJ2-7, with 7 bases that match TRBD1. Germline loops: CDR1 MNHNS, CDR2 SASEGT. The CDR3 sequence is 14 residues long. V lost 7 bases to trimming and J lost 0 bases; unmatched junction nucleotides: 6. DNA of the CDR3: TGTGCCAGCAACCCGGGACAGAGCTCCTACGAGCAGTACTTC. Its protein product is CASNPGQSSYEQYF.

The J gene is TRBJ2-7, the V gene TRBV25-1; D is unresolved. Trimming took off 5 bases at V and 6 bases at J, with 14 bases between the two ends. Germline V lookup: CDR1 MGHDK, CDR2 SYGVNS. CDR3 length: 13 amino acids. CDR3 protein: CASSPSSTGEQYF. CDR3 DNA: TGTGCCAGCAGTCCTTCTAGTACGGGCGAGCAGTACTTC.

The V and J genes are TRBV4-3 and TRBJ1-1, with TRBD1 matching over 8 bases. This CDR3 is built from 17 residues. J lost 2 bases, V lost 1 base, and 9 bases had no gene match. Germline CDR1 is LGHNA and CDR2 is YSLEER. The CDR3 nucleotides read TGCGCCAGCAGCCAAGCCACCGGGACAGGTTTCAACACTGAAGCTTTCTTT. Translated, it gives CASSQATGTGFNTEAFF.

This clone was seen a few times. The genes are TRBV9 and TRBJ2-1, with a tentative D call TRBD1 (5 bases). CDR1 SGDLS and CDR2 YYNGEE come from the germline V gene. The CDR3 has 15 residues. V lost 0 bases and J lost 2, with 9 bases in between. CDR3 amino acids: CASSVVGVAYNEQFF. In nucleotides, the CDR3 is TGTGCCAGCAGCGTAGTAGGGGTAGCCTACAATGAGCAGTTCTTC.

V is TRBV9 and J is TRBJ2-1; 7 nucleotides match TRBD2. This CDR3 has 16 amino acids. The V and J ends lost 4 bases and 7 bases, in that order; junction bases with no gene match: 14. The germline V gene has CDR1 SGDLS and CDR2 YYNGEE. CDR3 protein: CASSLTGRGPINEQFF. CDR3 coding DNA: TGTGCCAGCAGCCTAACTGGGAGGGGTCCCATAAATGAGCAGTTCTTC.

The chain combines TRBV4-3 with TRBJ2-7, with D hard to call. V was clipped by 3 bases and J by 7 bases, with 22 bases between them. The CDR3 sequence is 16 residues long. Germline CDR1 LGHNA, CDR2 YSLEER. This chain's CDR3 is CASSQTTSSPQAEQYF. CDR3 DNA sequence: TGCGCCAGCAGCCAGACGACTTCTTCCCCCCAAGCGGAGCAGTACTTC.

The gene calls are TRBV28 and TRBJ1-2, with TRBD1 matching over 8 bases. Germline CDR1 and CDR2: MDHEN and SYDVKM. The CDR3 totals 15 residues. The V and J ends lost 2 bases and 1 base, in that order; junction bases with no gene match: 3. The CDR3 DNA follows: TGTGCCAGCAGTTTACGGGACAGGCATAACTATGGCTACACCTTC. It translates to CASSLRDRHNYGYTF.

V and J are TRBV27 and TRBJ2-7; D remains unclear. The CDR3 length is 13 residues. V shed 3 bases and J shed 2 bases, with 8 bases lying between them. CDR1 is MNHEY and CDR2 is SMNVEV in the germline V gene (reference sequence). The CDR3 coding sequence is TGTGCCAGCAGTTTGTTCGGAGCCTACGAGCAGTACTTC. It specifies CASSLFGAYEQYF.